This T cell receptor (beta chain) is from a study of blood T cell repertoires in COVID-19. The CDR3 sequence is 16 residues long. The V gene's germline CDR1 is SGHRS and CDR2 YFSETQ. J lost 1 base, V lost 2 bases, and 8 bases had no gene match. Original methodology: Estimation of nucleated cell counts relied on the amplification of reference gene primers. TCRdb's copy holds only in-frame clones and misses some; the assay was immunoSEQ multiplex PCR. That table furnishes V, J and clone size, whereas the DNA furnished D and trimming. This sample has approximately 440,000 clones, with about 90% found just once.

Sequencing input: PBMCs or T cells enriched from blood (not recorded which). The sequence derives from a young man who had recovered from COVID-19. The J gene is TRBJ1-2, the V gene TRBV5-1, with 7 nucleotides matching TRBD1. The CDR3 loop is CASSLKGQKVNYGYTF. As DNA, the CDR3 is TGCGCCAGCAGCTTAAAGGGACAGAAAGTTAACTATGGCTACACCTTC.